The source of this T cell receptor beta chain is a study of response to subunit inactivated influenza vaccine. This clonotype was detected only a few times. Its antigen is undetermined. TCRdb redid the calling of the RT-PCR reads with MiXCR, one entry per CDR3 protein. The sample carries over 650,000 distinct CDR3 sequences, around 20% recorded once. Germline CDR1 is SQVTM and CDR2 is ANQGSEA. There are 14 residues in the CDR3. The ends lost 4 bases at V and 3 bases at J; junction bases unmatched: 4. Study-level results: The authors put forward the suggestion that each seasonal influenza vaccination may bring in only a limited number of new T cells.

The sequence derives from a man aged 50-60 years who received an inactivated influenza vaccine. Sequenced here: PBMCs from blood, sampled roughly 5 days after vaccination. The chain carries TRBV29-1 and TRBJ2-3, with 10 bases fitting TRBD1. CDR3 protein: CSVGRTGGTDTQYF. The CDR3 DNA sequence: TGCAGCGTTGGTCGGACAGGGGGGACAGATACGCAGTATTTT.